Listed below are T cell receptor beta chains from one sample, sequenced in a study of T cells in localized non-small cell lung cancer. Measured with immunoSEQ multiplex PCR; TCRdb has only the in-frame clones, and not every one. The table lists around 41,000 clones, more than 85% of them singletons, with over 9.5% in the top ten. Sequenced here: PBMCs, sampled before any cancer treatment. The receptors derive from a woman between 35 and 70 years old with stage II lung adenocarcinoma. Each CDR3 is given with its conserved first and last residue. The D gene is left open where the match is weak. Clone size appears in some rows only: once, few, many, or a class for an expanded clone.

.	TRBV4-1	TRBD1	TRBJ2-7	TGCGCCAGCAGCCAAGAGGGGTCCGGGACAGCCTCCTACGAGCAGTACTTC	CASSQEGSGTASYEQYF
.	TRBV10-2	.	TRBJ2-4	TGCGCCAGCAGTGGAAGGAAAAGGGACGGCACGGAAAACATTCAGTACTTC	CASSGRKRDGTENIQYF
.	TRBV28	.	TRBJ2-7	TGTGCCAGCAGTGACAGATCCTACGAGCAGTACTTC	CASSDRSYEQYF
once	TRBV11-3	.	TRBJ2-1	TGTGCCAGCAGCTTAGGGGACACATACAATGAGCAGTTCTTC	CASSLGDTYNEQFF
.	TRBV25-1	.	TRBJ2-7	TGTGCCAGCAGTCCAGGCGGCTACGAGCAGTACTTC	CASSPGGYEQYF
.	TRBV5-4	TRBD1	TRBJ1-3	TGTGCCAGCAGCTTGGGGGGGGGACAGACTGGAAACACCATATATTTT	CASSLGGGQTGNTIYF
.	TRBV28	.	TRBJ2-5	TGTGCCAGCCGTGGGGATTTGGAGACCCAGTACTTC	CASRGDLETQYF
.	TRBV9	.	TRBJ1-3	TGTGCCAGCAGCCTCGGAAGGGACCGGAGCTATGGAAACACCATATATTTT	CASSLGRDRSYGNTIYF
.	TRBV9	TRBD1	TRBJ1-3	TGTGCCAGCAGCATGACAGGGGCTGGGGGAAACACCATATATTTT	CASSMTGAGGNTIYF
few	TRBV10-1	.	TRBJ1-5	TGCGCCAGCAGTTGCAAGACGGACCCGGGCCAGCCCCAGCATTTT	CASSCKTDPGQPQHF
.	TRBV11-3	.	TRBJ2-1	TGTGCCAGCAGCTTTACAGGGTCGGCGGTCAATGAGCAGTTCTTC	CASSFTGSAVNEQFF
.	TRBV7-6	.	TRBJ2-5	TGTGCCAGCAGCTTATTGGGAAGACAAGAGACCCAGTACTTC	CASSLLGRQETQYF
few	TRBV27	TRBD1	TRBJ1-4	TGTGCCAGCAGTTTATCTACAGGGGGCGCAGGTGAAAAACTGTTTTTT	CASSLSTGGAGEKLFF
.	TRBV6-6	TRBD1	TRBJ1-6	TGTGCCAGCAGTTACGGGACAGGGCGGAATTCACCCCTCCACTTT	CASSYGTGRNSPLHF
.	TRBV5-1	.	TRBJ2-1	TGCGCCAGCAGCCTCTTAGCGAGTGAGCAGTTCTTC	CASSLLASEQFF
.	TRBV7-9	.	TRBJ2-1	TGTGCCAGCAGCTTGACAGGGAGGTACAATGAGCAGTTCTTC	CASSLTGRYNEQFF
once	TRBV25-1	TRBD2	TRBJ2-3	TGTGCCAGCATGGATTCGGGGGGGTTTAGGGATACGCAGTATTTT	CASMDSGGFRDTQYF
.	TRBV7-9	.	TRBJ2-7	TGTGCCAGCAGCTTAGGAGGCGAGGGTAGGTGCGAGCAGTGCTTC	CASSLGGEGRCEQCF
.	TRBV6-5	TRBD1	TRBJ2-1	TGTGCCAGCCGCCTTGACAGGGGGGTCGTGGGGGAGCAGTTCTTC	CASRLDRGVVGEQFF
.	TRBV6-1	.	TRBJ2-3	TGTGCCAGCAGTGAAGTACGCACAGATACGCAGTATTTT	CASSEVRTDTQYF
.	TRBV19	.	TRBJ2-1	TGTGCCAGTAGTATAGTAGGGGCAGGGTCCAATGAGCAGTTCTTC	CASSIVGAGSNEQFF
.	TRBV4-1	.	TRBJ2-7	TGCGCCAGCAGCCCAGGACTATACTCCTACGAGCAGTACTTC	CASSPGLYSYEQYF
.	TRBV5-1	TRBD2	TRBJ2-2	TGCGCCAGCAGCTCGCTCGGACTAGCGGGAGGGCGGGACACCGGGGAGCTGTTTTTT	CASSSLGLAGGRDTGELFF
.	TRBV7-2	.	TRBJ1-6	TGTGCCAGCAGCTTAAGGGGCGGGGAAAGCTCCTATAATTCACCCCTCCACTTT	CASSLRGGESSYNSPLHF
.	TRBV10-1	TRBD1	TRBJ2-1	TGCGCCAGCAGTGAGTCCCTGGACAGGGGCTACAATGAGCAGTTCTTC	CASSESLDRGYNEQFF
.	TRBV27	TRBD1	TRBJ1-2	TGTGCCAGCTATGGGACAGGGGAAAACTATGGCTACACCTTC	CASYGTGENYGYTF
once	TRBV5-5	TRBD1	TRBJ1-3	TGTGCCAGCAGCCCGACAGGGGACGGAAACACCATATATTTT	CASSPTGDGNTIYF
.	TRBV2	.	TRBJ2-2	TGTGCCAGCAGTAAAGCCACAGGGTACTCCGGGGAGCTGTTTTTT	CASSKATGYSGELFF
.	TRBV9	TRBD2	TRBJ2-1	TGTGCCAGCAGCGTAGTAGCGGGAGGCTATGGTGAGCAGTTCTTC	CASSVVAGGYGEQFF
few	TRBV6-5	TRBD1	TRBJ2-7	TGTGCCAGCAGAACACAGGGGGCGGTCGAGCAGTACTTC	CASRTQGAVEQYF
few	TRBV18	TRBD1	TRBJ1-1	TGTGCCAGCTCTCAACGGGACAGCGGTACTGAAGCTTTCTTT	CASSQRDSGTEAFF
few	TRBV5-1	.	TRBJ1-1	TGCGCCAGCAGCTTGGTAGGCAGTATGAACACTGAAGCTTTCTTT	CASSLVGSMNTEAFF
few	TRBV9	TRBD1	TRBJ1-2	TGTGCCAGCAGCGGCCCAACCGGGACAGGGAATGTGGGGAATGGCTACACCTTC	CASSGPTGTGNVGNGYTF
.	TRBV28	.	TRBJ1-2	TGTGCCAGCAGTTTATGGGGGTCCTATGGCTACACCTTC	CASSLWGSYGYTF
once	TRBV5-1	.	TRBJ2-2	TGCGCCAGCAGCCTTACTGGTTCGAACACCGGGGAGCTGTTTTTT	CASSLTGSNTGELFF
.	TRBV7-2	TRBD2	TRBJ2-5	TGTGCCAGCAGCCAAAGACCAGCGGGAGCCCCACCGGCGGCCCAGTACTTC	CASSQRPAGAPPAAQYF
.	TRBV28	.	TRBJ1-1	TGTGCCAGCAGTCCCCTAAGAGAAGCTTTCTTT	CASSPLREAFF
.	TRBV4-1	.	TRBJ1-2	TGCGCCAGCAGCCAACGGGATAGGGTAATCTATGGCTACACCTTC	CASSQRDRVIYGYTF
once	TRBV5-4	TRBD1	TRBJ2-7	TGTGCCAGCAGCTTGGGCGGTGGGACAGGGAAACATGAGCAGTACTTC	CASSLGGGTGKHEQYF
.	TRBV5-6	.	TRBJ2-1	TGTGCCAGCAGCTTTAGAAGGTACCCTTACAATGAGCAGTTCTTC	CASSFRRYPYNEQFF
once	TRBV2	.	TRBJ2-1	TGTGCCAGCAGTGAAGGTGCAGTTTCCTACAATGAGCAGTTCTTC	CASSEGAVSYNEQFF